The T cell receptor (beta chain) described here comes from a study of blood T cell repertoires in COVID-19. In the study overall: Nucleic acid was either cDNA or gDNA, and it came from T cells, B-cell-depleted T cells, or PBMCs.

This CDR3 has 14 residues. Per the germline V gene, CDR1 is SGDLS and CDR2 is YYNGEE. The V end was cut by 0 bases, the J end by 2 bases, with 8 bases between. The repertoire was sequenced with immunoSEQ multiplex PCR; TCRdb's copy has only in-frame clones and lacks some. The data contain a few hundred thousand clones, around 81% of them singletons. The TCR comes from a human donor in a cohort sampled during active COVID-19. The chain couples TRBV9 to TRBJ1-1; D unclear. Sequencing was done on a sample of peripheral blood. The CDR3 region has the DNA TGTGCCAGCAGCGTAGACAGCTTCAACACTGAAGCTTTCTTT. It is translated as CASSVDSFNTEAFF.